A selection of T cell receptor beta chains follows, all from one sample in a study of beta chain features in type 1 diabetes. Some clones are missing from TCRdb's copy, which holds only in-frame ones; the method was immunoSEQ multiplex PCR. The table includes over 150,000 clones, about a tenth detected once. Sequenced input: central memory CD4+ T cells from blood. These TCRs come from a man aged 30-40 years with type 1 diabetes. CDR3s include the opening cysteine and the closing phenylalanine or tryptophan. D genes are given only for firm matches. Size tells how often a clone was seen (once, few, many) or the class of an expanded clone, and some rows leave it out.

d_call | clone_size | v_call | cdr3_aa
TRBD1 | few | TRBV30 | CAWGPGQGVRAFF
- | many | TRBV28 | CASRSGSDGQYF
- | - | TRBV28 | CASIEIRGGTSANYGYTF
- | - | TRBV18 | CASSPGHQTSETQYF
- | - | TRBV28 | CASSLGLIRGGYTF
- | - | TRBV28 | CASSLLKTGIADTQYF
- | - | TRBV2 | CASRRLDTSYEQYF
- | few | TRBV4-3 | CASSQELVSETQYF
- | few | TRBV7-2 | CASSLGGFSYEQYF
TRBD2 | - | TRBV5-4 | CASSPSSGSYEQYF
TRBD1 | - | TRBV5-4 | CASSFWDRVQTQYF
- | few | TRBV28 | CASSFERTEYF
TRBD1 | - | TRBV6-5 | CASSGTAGNTIYF
- | few | TRBV30 | CAGLGTLKLFF
TRBD1 | - | TRBV5-4 | CASSDEGGTGSNEQFF
TRBD1 | - | TRBV11-3 | CASSPYGTANTGELFF
TRBD1 | - | TRBV29-1 | CSGGTGDDYNEQFF
TRBD2 | few | TRBV15 | CATSRGWTSVNEQFF
- | - | TRBV7-2 | CASSLDLRGGYTF
- | few | TRBV7-2 | CASSPPGSPSTGELFF
TRBD1 | - | TRBV27 | CASSLYGTGTYEQYF
- | - | TRBV9 | CASSRDSTNKEQFF
TRBD2 | few | TRBV5-4 | CATYSSSGSRAKNIQYF
- | few | TRBV5-6 | CASSLRAGEQFF
- | - | TRBV4-2 | CASSQDRAGRNQPQHF
- | - | TRBV30 | CAWSEQPASYNEQFF
- | - | TRBV7-8 | CASSLVSSGGNQPQHF
TRBD2 | - | TRBV14 | CASSRAGGSYNEQFF
TRBD1 | - | TRBV5-4 | CASSPTGTGEKLFF
TRBD1 | few | TRBV29-1 | CSVAPGQGDTGELFF
- | few | TRBV7-2 | CASSLARDKGYEQYF
TRBD2 | - | TRBV2 | CASSRAGADTGELFF
- | - | TRBV18 | CASSQQENEKLFF
TRBD1 | few | TRBV18 | CASSLGTGGNGYTF
TRBD2 | - | TRBV7-2 | CASSLTGGSTGANVLTF
- | - | TRBV11-1 | CASSSRGMNEQFF
TRBD1 | - | TRBV5-1 | CASNPTGQPNTEAFF
TRBD1 | few | TRBV5-1 | CASSAQGASYEQYF
- | - | TRBV7-2 | CASSYTGSYGYTF
- | few | TRBV7-8 | CASKGWNTEAFF
TRBD2 | few | TRBV7-9 | CASTYIAGGNNEQFF
- | few | TRBV28 | CASSFPSSNQPQHF
TRBD1 | - | TRBV7-2 | CASSPGQGAGYEQYF
- | - | TRBV10-3 | CAISDFRQNTEAFF
- | few | TRBV29-1 | CSVERRNTGELFF
- | - | TRBV2 | CASSAPGHMNTGELFF
- | - | TRBV7-3 | CASSFDRAYEQYF
TRBD2 | - | TRBV11-2 | CASSSRTSAVSEQYF
- | - | TRBV15 | CATSRDTTERTQYF
TRBD2 | few | TRBV9 | CASSVGVAGAGDEQYF
- | - | TRBV30 | CAWGRDHEQYF
- | few | TRBV28 | CASIREPNTEAFF